A single sample is the source of the 22 T cell receptor beta chains below, sequenced in a study of human T cells and chemical hapten exposure. The time point was: patch test 2, 6 weeks after DPC sensitization. As for treatment: therapeutic diphenylcyclopropenone sensitization with weekly scalp DPC. Via MiXCR, TCRdb re-called the RACE reads, giving one row per CDR3 protein. The sample carries more than 75,000 distinct CDR3 sequences, 9.3% recorded once. The sequencing here drew on whole blood, taken in connection with sensitization to the hapten diphenylcyclopropenone (DPC). The receptors originated from a woman in her thirties or forties with alopecia areata. Some clones in this sample may be carry-over from other donors' samples.

Many counts were recorded for this clonotype. This chain joins TRBV6-5 and TRBJ1-1, with 7 positions matching TRBD1. The CDR3 runs 13 residues. The J segment lost 9 bases and the V segment lost 5 bases, leaving 9 bases of the junction unmatched. Germline CDR1 is MNHEY and CDR2 is SVGAGI. Here the CDR3 DNA reads TGTGCCAGCAGTGTTACCGGGACAGCGAAAGCTTTCTTT. Translated, it gives CASSVTGTAKAFF.

This clonotype came up many times. The J gene is TRBJ2-3, the V gene TRBV7-2; 11 nucleotides agree with TRBD2. V was clipped by 5 bases and J by 0 bases; unmatched bases: 10. In germline, CDR1 is SGHTA, CDR2 FQGNSA. The CDR3 length is 18 residues. The CDR3 spells CASSRLAGGPSSTDTQYF. The CDR3 region has the DNA TGTGCCAGCAGCCGGCTAGCGGGAGGACCTTCTAGCACAGATACGCAGTATTTT. Combining the CDR3 with reference TRBV7-2 and TRBJ2-3 gives the whole variable domain GAGVSQSPSNKVTEKGKDVELRCDPISGHTALYWYRQSLGQGLEFLIYFQGNSAPDKSGLPSDRFSAERTGGSVSTLTIQRTQQEDSAVYLCASSRLAGGPSSTDTQYFGPGTRLTVL.

This clonotype was counted many times. The CDR3 region is CAARGGSNEQYF. The CDR3 region has the DNA TGCGCCGCTCGAGGGGGATCCAACGAGCAGTACTTC. The chain recombines TRBV4-1 with TRBJ2-7, with D possibly being TRBD1 (6 bases). The ends were cut back, 11 bases at V and 5 bases at J, with 16 bases in the middle. The CDR3 totals 12 residues. The germline V gene encodes CDR1 MGHRA and CDR2 YSYEKL.

The chain is built from TRBV9 and TRBJ2-2; 8 nucleotides align to TRBD2. With V trimmed by 4 bases and J by 5 bases, 7 bases remained unmatched. The germline V gene has CDR1 SGDLS and CDR2 YYNGEE. This CDR3 is 15 amino acids long. The CDR3 DNA reads as TGTGCCAGCAGCCTGTCGGGACTAGGGACCGGGGAGCTGTTTTTT. It translates to CASSLSGLGTGELFF.

Comments on this clonotype: Sequence at one end of the junction differs from germline and may be a read error. The genes are TRBV12-3 or TRBV12-4 and TRBJ2-7; 9 nucleotides align to TRBD1. The CDR3 length is 14 residues. The CDR3 region has the DNA TGTGCCGGCAGCCGACCGGGACAGGGCTACGAGCAGTACTTC. Translating gives CAGSRPGQGYEQYF.

This clonotype was seen only a few times. The chain is built from TRBV7-2 and TRBJ2-3; possible D gene TRBD1, 5 bases. The germline V gene has CDR1 SGHTA and CDR2 FQGNSA. CDR3 length: 14 residues. V dropped 8 bases and J dropped 0 bases, with 12 bases sitting between them. The CDR3 sequence is CASGTRQSTDTQYF. DNA for the CDR3: TGTGCCAGCGGTACCCGACAGAGCACAGATACGCAGTATTTT.

Here the CDR3 reads CASSASGQGNNEQYF. The CDR3 nucleotides are TGTGCCAGTAGTGCCTCGGGACAGGGTAACAACGAGCAGTACTTC. This chain joins TRBV19 and TRBJ2-7; 9 bases agree with TRBD1. The CDR3 consists of 15 residues. Germline V gene data show CDR1 as LNHDA and CDR2 as SQIVND (reference sequence). Trimming took 5 bases from V and 5 from J; bases not matched to a gene: 10.

This clonotype was observed many times. The genes are TRBV7-2 and TRBJ2-1, with D hard to call. The V end lost 5 bases, the J end lost 7 bases, and 18 bases lay between the germline ends. Germline V gives CDR1 SGHTA, CDR2 FQGNSA. The CDR3 length is 15 residues. The CDR3 nucleotides are TGTGCCAGCAGCGCCGTTTGGACCCCGACGAATGAGCAGTTCTTC. This sequence encodes CASSAVWTPTNEQFF.

This clonotype was picked up many times. The chain employs TRBV24-1 and TRBJ2-2, with a weak D call TRBD1 (6 bases). Germline lookup yields CDR1 KGHDR and CDR2 SFDVKD. The CDR3 extends over 16 amino acids. The V gene lost 2 bases and the J gene lost 1 base, with 10 bases spanning the gap. The CDR3 is CATSDYGGVNTGELFF. CDR3 bases: TGTGCCACCAGTGATTATGGGGGCGTGAACACCGGGGAGCTGTTTTTT.

This clonotype occurred many times. V usage is TRBV6-2 or TRBV6-3 and J usage is TRBJ2-7; D not certain. The CDR3 covers 17 residues. Germline V gene lookup returns CDR1 MNHEY and CDR2 SVGEGT. Trimming cost V 6 bases and J 1 base, with 22 bases left between them. CDR3 sequence: CASRKKGALTPSYEQYF. The CDR3 DNA sequence: TGTGCCAGCAGGAAGAAAGGCGCCCTCACCCCTTCCTACGAGCAGTACTTC.

This clonotype was counted between two and nine times. The chain is built from TRBV29-1 and TRBJ2-5; the match to TRBD1 covers 7 bases. The V gene end was trimmed by 7 bases and the J gene end by 2 bases; junction bases not matched to a gene: 4. The CDR3 totals 12 residues. Germline V gives CDR1 SQVTM, CDR2 ANQGSEA. CDR3 in DNA: TGCAGCGGGGGACAGATACAAGAGACCCAGTACTTC. Encoded protein: CSGGQIQETQYF.

This chain links TRBV7-9 with TRBJ1-2; no reliable D call. This CDR3 comprises 13 residues. The V and J ends lost 5 bases and 4 bases respectively, with 11 bases between them. Germline V gene data show CDR1 as SEHNR and CDR2 as FQNEAQ (reference sequence). The CDR3 DNA reads as TGTGCCAGCAGCAGGACGTCCAGCTATGGCTACACCTTC. Amino acid sequence: CASSRTSSYGYTF.

The chain couples TRBV29-1 to TRBJ2-1; 7 nucleotides align to TRBD2. J was trimmed by 9 bases and V by 7 bases; bases with no gene match: 12. Germline CDR1 SQVTM, CDR2 ANQGSEA. This CDR3 spans 13 amino acids. This chain's CDR3 is CSGSWTSYREQFF. CDR3 bases: TGCAGCGGCAGCTGGACTAGTTACCGTGAGCAGTTCTTC.

Many counts were recorded for this clonotype. V is TRBV28 and J is TRBJ1-2; D gene uncertain. Germline CDR1 and CDR2: MDHEN and SYDVKM. The CDR3 extends over 13 amino acids. Trimming cost V 5 bases and J 4 bases, with 11 bases left between them. The CDR3 region has the DNA TGTGCCAGCAGTGCCGTCCACGGCTATGGCTACACCTTC. Translating gives CASSAVHGYGYTF.

This clonotype appeared a single time. Germline and junction disagree at one end, which may indicate a read error. V and J are TRBV6-1 and TRBJ2-5; D might be TRBD2 (5 bases). The CDR3 contains 14 residues. CDR1 and CDR2 from the germline V gene are MNHNS and SASEGT. Here the CDR3 reads CASSEGRDQETQHF. As DNA, the CDR3 is TGTGCCAGCAGTGAAGGACGGGATCAAGAGACCCAGCACTTC.

This clonotype has only a few counts. The rearrangement links TRBV29-1 to TRBJ1-2; D unresolved. The CDR3 extends over 13 amino acids. V lost 1 base and J 0 bases, leaving 6 bases between the germline ends. CDR1 is SQVTM, CDR2 ANQGSEA, per germline. The CDR3 sequence is CSVEATANYGYTF. The DNA for the CDR3 is TGCAGCGTTGAAGCCACAGCTAACTATGGCTACACCTTC.

This clonotype occurred a few times. The chain couples TRBV12-3 or TRBV12-4 to TRBJ1-5; 7 nucleotides line up with TRBD1. The ends lost 2 bases at V and 7 bases at J; junction bases unmatched: 2. This CDR3 region has 13 residues. The CDR3 is CASSLRQGQPQHF. DNA for the CDR3: TGTGCCAGCAGTTTAAGACAGGGCCAGCCCCAGCATTTT.

This sequence joins TRBV20-1 and TRBJ1-5; the D is unclear. CDR3 length equals 14 residues. With 1 base removed from V and 0 bases from J, the gap between germline ends came to 7 bases. From germline, CDR1 is DFQATT and CDR2 SNEGSKA (reference sequence). CDR3 bases: TGCAGTGCTAGAGGAGAATCTAGCAATCAGCCCCAGCATTTT. It specifies CSARGESSNQPQHF.

This clonotype was found many times. In DNA, the CDR3 is TGCAGCGTTGATTCCGGTAATGAGCAGTTCTTC. Amino acid sequence: CSVDSGNEQFF. V usage is TRBV29-1 and J usage is TRBJ2-1, with D unclear. Trimming shortened V by 3 bases and J by 7 bases, and 7 bases separated the two germline ends. Germline CDR1 reads SQVTM; CDR2 reads ANQGSEA. This CDR3 comprises 11 residues.

The V gene is TRBV6-2 or TRBV6-3, the J gene TRBJ2-1; either TRBD1 or TRBD2 may fit D (5 bases each). The V gene's germline CDR1 is MNHEY and CDR2 SVGEGT. V gave up 7 bases and J gave up 0 bases, with 13 bases separating them. The CDR3 spans 15 residues. DNA of the CDR3: TGTGCCAGCACTCTTGGGACGACCTCCTACAATGAGCAGTTCTTC. Its translation: CASTLGTTSYNEQFF.

This clonotype was seen only a few times. The chain links TRBV7-9 to TRBJ2-1, with D perhaps TRBD2 (6 bases). V lost 6 bases and J 8 bases, leaving 14 bases between the germline ends. Germline CDR1 and CDR2: SEHNR and FQNEAQ (reference sequence). CDR3 size: 13 residues. The DNA for the CDR3 is TGTGCCAGCAGTTTAACTAGCAGTCATGAGCAGTTCTTC. It codes for CASSLTSSHEQFF.

This clonotype turned up a few times. The chain joins TRBV25-1 to TRBJ1-1, with D possibly being TRBD1 (6 bases). The CDR3 totals 15 residues. CDR1 is MGHDK, CDR2 SYGVNS, per germline. V dropped 1 base and J dropped 5 bases, with 14 bases sitting between them. CDR3 nucleotide sequence: TGTGCCAGCAGTGAATTCACAGGGATGGGTACTGAAGCTTTCTTT. It is translated as CASSEFTGMGTEAFF.